The 3 T cell receptor beta chains reported below all come from one sample, sequenced in a study of radiotherapy plus CTLA-4 blockade in lung cancer. Assay used: immunoSEQ multiplex PCR; TCRdb lists only in-frame clones, some missing. The data show about 46,000 clones, about three quarters seen once. This sample comprised peripheral blood, obtained from a patient treated with radiotherapy plus ipilimumab. These receptors all stem from a human donor with non-small cell lung cancer whose response to radiotherapy plus ipilimumab could not be evaluated.

This CDR3 is CASSELAGGPYEQFF. The DNA for the CDR3 is TGCGCCAGCAGTGAGTTGGCGGGAGGGCCCTATGAGCAGTTCTTC. The J gene is TRBJ2-1, the V gene TRBV10-1, with TRBD2 identical over 9 bases. Germline V CDR1 and CDR2: WNHNN, SYGVQD (reference sequence). CDR3 length: 15 residues. Trimming at V came to 1 base and at J to 8 bases, leaving 6 bases not matched to a gene.

This CDR3 is CASSLTRTSGRSTGELFF. In nucleotides, the CDR3 is TGTGCCAGCAGCTTAACAAGGACTAGCGGGAGGAGCACCGGGGAGCTGTTTTTT. This rearrangement joins TRBV7-3 to TRBJ2-2, with TRBD2 identical over 14 bases. This CDR3 spans 18 amino acids. The germline V gene encodes CDR1 SGHTA and CDR2 FQGTGA. The ends lost 0 bases at V and 4 bases at J; junction bases unmatched: 4.

The chain couples TRBV6-5 to TRBJ1-3; 7 nucleotides line up with TRBD1. Trimming cost V 6 bases and J 7 bases; bases outside gene matches: 6. The CDR3 is made up of 13 amino acids. CDR1 and CDR2 from the germline V gene are MNHEY and SVGAGI. In DNA form, the CDR3 reads TGTGCCAGCAGGACAGGGTTGGGGAACACCATATATTTT. Amino acid sequence: CASRTGLGNTIYF.